Presented here are 25 T cell receptor beta chains from one specimen sequenced in a study of cytomegalovirus exposure and HLA in healthy donors. This PCR relied on a set of 60 Vbeta primers and 13 Jbeta primers. The protocol was immunoSEQ multiplex PCR, while the TCRdb copy is restricted to in-frame clones and leaves out a portion. The sample has about 180,000 clones, over 70% seen once; the top ten hold roughly 0.5%. Specimen: PBMCs. These receptors came from a woman between 50 and 59 years old in good health and CMV-seronegative.

This chain connects TRBV7-9 to TRBJ1-5; 8 bases are a match to TRBD1. Per the germline V gene, CDR1 is SEHNR and CDR2 is FQNEAQ (reference sequence). J was trimmed by 11 bases and V by 8 bases; bases with no gene match: 11. CDR3 length: 13 amino acids. CDR3 loop: CASSGQGAWAQHF. CDR3 coding DNA: TGTGCCAGCTCAGGGCAGGGGGCGTGGGCCCAGCATTTT.

The count of this clone is one. The chain recombines TRBV5-8 with TRBJ1-1, with TRBD1 matching over 11 bases. Germline CDR1 reads SGHTS; CDR2 reads YDEGEE. The CDR3 spans 13 residues. J lost 9 bases, V lost 4 bases, and 5 bases had no gene match. The CDR3 nucleotides read TGTGCCAGCAGCCTGGGGACAGGGGGTCAAGCTTTCTTT. This translates into CASSLGTGGQAFF.

The rearrangement joins TRBV6-5 to TRBJ2-7, with TRBD1 identical over 7 bases. The trim removed 5 bases at V and 4 bases at J, leaving 11 bases unmatched. The germline CDR1 and CDR2 sequences are MNHEY and SVGAGI. CDR3 length: 15 residues. The CDR3 coding sequence is TGTGCCAGCAGTCTAACAGGGGCAAGATTTTACGAGCAGTACTTC. This sequence encodes CASSLTGARFYEQYF.

The J gene is TRBJ1-6, the V gene TRBV4-1; TRBD1 matches at 10 bases. The CDR3 loop spans 17 amino acids. Germline lookup yields CDR1 MGHRA and CDR2 YSYEKL. V lost 5 bases, J lost 9 bases, and 13 bases stayed unmatched. The CDR3 sequence is CASSSQPGTGDSSPLHF. CDR3 in DNA: TGCGCCAGCAGCTCCCAACCCGGGACAGGGGATAGTTCACCCCTCCACTTT.

V is TRBV30 and J is TRBJ2-7; 7 bases fit TRBD2. This CDR3 spans 12 amino acids. Germline V gene data show CDR1 as GTSNPN and CDR2 as SVGIG (reference sequence). The V gene end was trimmed by 5 bases and the J gene end by 3 bases; junction bases not matched to a gene: 4. As DNA, the CDR3 is TGTGCCTGGGGGAGGGACCTCTACGAGCAGTACTTC. Translating gives CAWGRDLYEQYF.

The rearrangement links TRBV13 to TRBJ2-5; TRBD2 matches at 10 bases. J gave up 10 bases and V 4 bases, and 15 bases lay outside the gene matches. The CDR3 runs to 16 residues. Germline V gene sequence: CDR1 PRHDT, CDR2 FYEKMQ (reference sequence). DNA of the CDR3: TGTGCCAGCAGCTCGGGGGGAGGGGCTAGCGGGAGAATCCAGTACTTC. Translation: CASSSGGGASGRIQYF.

This chain uses TRBV27 with TRBJ2-1, with 10 bases fitting TRBD2. CDR1 is MNHEY, CDR2 SMNVEV, per germline (reference sequence). With 5 bases clipped from V and 0 bases from J, the junction kept 7 bases outside the gene matches. This CDR3 has 17 amino acids. The CDR3 loop reads CASSPGTSVSSYNEQFF. Here the CDR3 DNA reads TGTGCCAGCAGTCCCGGGACTAGCGTAAGCTCCTACAATGAGCAGTTCTTC.

The V gene is TRBV30, the J gene TRBJ1-1; the match to TRBD1 covers 7 bases. The J segment lost 4 bases and the V segment lost 1 base, leaving 3 bases of the junction unmatched. This CDR3 is 13 amino acids long. Germline CDR1 and CDR2: GTSNPN and SVGIG (reference sequence). Here the CDR3 reads CAWSGQGGTEAFF. In nucleotides, the CDR3 is TGTGCCTGGAGTGGTCAGGGGGGCACTGAAGCTTTCTTT.

The V gene is TRBV23-1, the J gene TRBJ2-7; 7 bases map to TRBD1. TRBV23-1 is labeled an ORF, and its function is uncertain. This CDR3 spans 14 amino acids. After removal of 8 bases from V and 2 bases from J, the junction contained 9 bases not matched to a gene. CDR3 in DNA: TGCGCCAGCCACTCGACAGGGAGAGCCTACGAGCAGTACTTC. Amino acids: CASHSTGRAYEQYF.

V and J are TRBV16 and TRBJ2-5, with 9 bases identical to TRBD2. Germline lookup yields CDR1 KGHSY and CDR2 FQNENV. CDR3 size: 14 residues. With 0 bases clipped from V and 8 bases from J, the junction kept 4 bases outside the gene matches. For the CDR3, the DNA is TGTGCCAGCAGCCAATCAAGGACTAGCGTCACCCAGTACTTC. Translating it yields CASSQSRTSVTQYF.

This clone appeared once. The chain carries TRBV2 and TRBJ2-1; D may be TRBD2 (5 bases). This CDR3 has 15 amino acids. Germline values: CDR1 SNHLY, CDR2 FYNNEI. Trimming shortened V by 3 bases and J by 0 bases, and 9 bases separated the two germline ends. The CDR3 sequence: CASSEEASSYNEQFF. The CDR3 nucleotides read TGTGCCAGCAGTGAGGAGGCAAGCTCCTACAATGAGCAGTTCTTC.

This sequence joins TRBV12-5 and TRBJ2-3; TRBD1 is a possible D gene (6 bases). Trimming took 5 bases from V and 2 from J, leaving 8 bases between them. The CDR3 contains 13 residues. Germline CDR1 reads LGHNT; CDR2 reads FRNRAP. The CDR3 region has the DNA TGTGCTAGTGGTACAGGGCTCACAGATACGCAGTATTTT. This gives the protein CASGTGLTDTQYF.

This clone was found a few times. CDR3 in amino acids: CASSPPSSAAQYF. The CDR3 DNA sequence: TGTGCCAGCTCACCACCAAGTTCCGCGGCCCAGTACTTC. This sequence joins TRBV18 and TRBJ2-5; D call uncertain. V dropped 0 bases and J dropped 9 bases, with 11 bases sitting between them. The CDR3 extends over 13 amino acids. CDR1 and CDR2 (germline): KGHSH, LQKENI.

This chain uses TRBV5-6 with TRBJ1-2; tentative D call: TRBD1 (6 bases). The CDR3 covers 15 residues. V lost 4 bases, J lost 7 bases, and 20 bases lay in between. Germline V gene sequence: CDR1 SGHDT, CDR2 YYEEEE. CDR3 nucleotide sequence: TGTGCCAGCAGCATCACACTGACAGGTCTGGGTGGCTACACCTTC. It codes for CASSITLTGLGGYTF.

V is TRBV28 and J is TRBJ2-1; D unclear. CDR1 and CDR2 from the germline V gene are MDHEN and SYDVKM. V was trimmed by 1 base and J by 0 bases, leaving 4 bases between them. There are 14 residues in the CDR3. Written as DNA, the CDR3 is TGTGCCAGCAGTTTATCTAGCTCCTACAATGAGCAGTTCTTC. It is translated as CASSLSSSYNEQFF.

The chain carries TRBV28 and TRBJ2-5; 13 bases are shared with TRBD2. The CDR3 is 17 residues long. V shed 4 bases and J 1 base; nucleotides not matched to a gene: 6. Germline V gene data show CDR1 as MDHEN and CDR2 as SYDVKM. DNA of the CDR3: TGTGCCAGCAGTTACTCTCGGACTAGCGGGGGCCAAGAGACCCAGTACTTC. Translating gives CASSYSRTSGGQETQYF. Filled out from reference TRBV28 and TRBJ2-5, the complete variable domain reads DVKVTQSSRYLVKRTGEKVFLECVQDMDHENMFWYRQDPGLGLRLIYFSYDVKMKEKGDIPEGYSVSREKKERFSLILESASTNQTSMYLCASSYSRTSGGQETQYFGPGTRLLVL.

The chain links TRBV9 to TRBJ2-7; TRBD1 matches 7 bases. CDR3 size: 17 residues. CDR1 and CDR2 (germline): SGDLS, YYNGEE. V lost 0 bases to trimming and J lost 2 bases; unmatched junction nucleotides: 11. CDR3 DNA: TGTGCCAGCAGCGTAGCATATGGGGGACAGCCCCCCTACGAGCAGTACTTC. Its protein is CASSVAYGGQPPYEQYF.

This clone has just a few counts. This sequence joins TRBV6-1 and TRBJ2-3, with 8 bases identical to TRBD2. CDR3 size: 15 residues. Germline V gene sequence: CDR1 MNHNS, CDR2 SASEGT. Trimming at V came to 4 bases and at J to 0 bases, leaving 3 bases not matched to a gene. The CDR3 protein is CASSGSGISTDTQYF. In DNA form, the CDR3 reads TGTGCCAGCAGTGGTAGCGGGATAAGCACAGATACGCAGTATTTT.

V is TRBV5-4 and J is TRBJ2-2; 7 bases align to TRBD2. The CDR3 loop spans 15 amino acids. With V trimmed by 4 bases and J by 4 bases, 7 bases remained unmatched. Germline CDR1 SGHNT, CDR2 YYREEE (reference sequence). The CDR3 here is CASSPSGVGTGELFF. The CDR3 nucleotides are TGTGCCAGCAGCCCCAGCGGGGTCGGCACCGGGGAGCTGTTTTTT.

This chain connects TRBV27 to TRBJ2-5; a weak D match, TRBD1 (6 bases). Trimming shortened V by 4 bases and J by 5 bases, and 20 bases separated the two germline ends. In germline, CDR1 is MNHEY, CDR2 SMNVEV (reference sequence). The CDR3 loop spans 16 amino acids. CDR3 residues: CASSSFSNRDAETQYF. In DNA, the CDR3 is TGTGCCAGCAGTTCATTCTCTAACAGGGACGCGGAGACCCAGTACTTC.

V and J are TRBV5-4 and TRBJ2-5, with 9 bases that match TRBD1. Gene TRBJ2-7 matches the end of the DNA better, so the J call may be wrong. Germline V gene sequence: CDR1 SGHNT, CDR2 YYREEE (reference sequence). The CDR3 runs to 15 residues. CDR3 in DNA: TGTGCCAGCGGGAAACTACAGGGGGCGGGCTACGAGCAGTACTTC. Protein sequence: CASGKLQGAGYEQYF.

The chain employs TRBV25-1 and TRBJ2-3; 7 bases align to TRBD1. CDR1 is MGHDK and CDR2 is SYGVNS in the germline V gene. V trimming: 5 bases; J trimming: 1 base; junction bases outside the gene matches: 3. This CDR3 region has 14 residues. The CDR3 region has the DNA TGTGCCAGCAGTCTAGGGGGCCGCACAGATACGCAGTATTTT. This gives the protein CASSLGGRTDTQYF.

The chain recombines TRBV28 with TRBJ2-1; 7 bases align to TRBD1. Germline CDR1 is MDHEN and CDR2 is SYDVKM. The CDR3 runs to 14 residues. V lost 6 bases and J lost 5; bases outside the gene matches: 7. The CDR3 DNA reads TGTGCCAGCAGCCCACAGGGGTTGGACAATGAGCAGTTCTTC. Its translation is CASSPQGLDNEQFF.

The chain combines TRBV4-1 with TRBJ2-1; TRBD2 matches 7 bases. With 1 base clipped from V and 5 bases from J, the junction kept 8 bases outside the gene matches. The CDR3 contains 16 residues. Germline V lookup: CDR1 MGHRA, CDR2 YSYEKL. The CDR3 here is CASSQVTGGVDNEQFF. The DNA of the CDR3 is TGCGCCAGCAGCCAAGTAACTGGGGGGGTGGACAATGAGCAGTTCTTC.

The V gene is TRBV19, the J gene TRBJ2-7; 9 bases match TRBD1. Trimming took 4 bases from V and 7 from J; bases not matched to a gene: 11. Germline CDR1 reads LNHDA; CDR2 reads SQIVND (reference sequence). The CDR3 is 15 amino acids. CDR3 DNA sequence: TGTGCCAGTAGTACCCGGGACAGGGCCCCGAGGGAGCAGTACTTC. Translated, it gives CASSTRDRAPREQYF.